This TCR beta chain was captured by sequencing in a study of T cell responses to AZD1222 COVID-19 vaccine. TCRdb's copy holds only in-frame clones and misses some; the assay was immunoSEQ multiplex PCR. The sample has 55,000 to 70,000 clones, roughly 89% seen once; the top ten hold 5% to 6.5%. CDR1 SQVTM and CDR2 ANQGSEA come from the germline V gene. The CDR3 is 13 amino acids. J gave up 6 bases and V 1 base, and 2 bases lay outside the gene matches. Material: peripheral blood, obtained 28 days after the second AZD1222 dose. The chain uses TRBV29-1 and TRBJ2-7; 11 bases line up with TRBD1. This TCR derives from an adult who received the AZD1222 COVID-19 vaccine. The CDR3, as DNA: TGCAGCGTTGAAGGGGGGACAGGGGGCGAGCAGTACTTC. Translated, it gives CSVEGGTGGEQYF.